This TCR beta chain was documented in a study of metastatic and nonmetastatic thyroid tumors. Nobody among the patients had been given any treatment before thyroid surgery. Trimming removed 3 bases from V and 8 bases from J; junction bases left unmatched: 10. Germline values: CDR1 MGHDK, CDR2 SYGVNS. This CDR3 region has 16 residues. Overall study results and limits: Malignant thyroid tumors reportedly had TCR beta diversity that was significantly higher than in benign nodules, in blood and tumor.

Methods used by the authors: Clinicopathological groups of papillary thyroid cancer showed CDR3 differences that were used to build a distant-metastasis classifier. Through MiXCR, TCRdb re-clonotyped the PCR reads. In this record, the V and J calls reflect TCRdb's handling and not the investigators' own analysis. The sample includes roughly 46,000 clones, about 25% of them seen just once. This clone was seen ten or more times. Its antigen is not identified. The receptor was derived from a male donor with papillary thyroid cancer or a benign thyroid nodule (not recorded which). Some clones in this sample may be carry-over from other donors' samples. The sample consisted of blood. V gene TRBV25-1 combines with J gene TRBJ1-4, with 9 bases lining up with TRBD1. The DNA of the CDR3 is TGTGCCAGCAGTGATTTTGGTGGACAGGGGCGCGAAAAACTGTTTTTT. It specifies CASSDFGGQGREKLFF.